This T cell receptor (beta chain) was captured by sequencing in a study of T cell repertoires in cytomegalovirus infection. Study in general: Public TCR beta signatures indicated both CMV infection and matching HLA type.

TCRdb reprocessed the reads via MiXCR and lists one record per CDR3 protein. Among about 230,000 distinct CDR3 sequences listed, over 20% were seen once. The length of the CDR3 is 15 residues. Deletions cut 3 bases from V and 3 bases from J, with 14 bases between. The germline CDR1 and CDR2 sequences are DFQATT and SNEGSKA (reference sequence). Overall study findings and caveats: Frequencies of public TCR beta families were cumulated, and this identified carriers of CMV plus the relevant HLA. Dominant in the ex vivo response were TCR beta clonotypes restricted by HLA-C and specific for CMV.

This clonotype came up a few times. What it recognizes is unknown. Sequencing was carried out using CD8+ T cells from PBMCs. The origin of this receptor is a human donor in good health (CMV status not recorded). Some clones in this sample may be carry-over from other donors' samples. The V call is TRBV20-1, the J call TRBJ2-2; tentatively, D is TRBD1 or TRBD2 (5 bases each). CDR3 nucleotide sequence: TGCAGTGCTAGCCCCGGGACGGACTACACCGGGGAGCTGTTTTTT. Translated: CSASPGTDYTGELFF.